This T cell receptor beta chain is drawn from a study of T cell repertoires in cytomegalovirus infection. Study context: Used in the study were CMV epitopes, some recently identified and HLA-C-restricted, others well-studied and HLA-B-restricted. Both a matching HLA type and CMV infection were indicated by public TCR beta signatures. Regarding the study as a whole: Across the ex vivo response, the dominant clonotypes were HLA-C-restricted CMV-specific TCR beta clonotypes. Summed public TCR beta family frequency identified CMV carriers bearing the relevant HLA.

Concerning this clonotype: As yet, its antigen is unknown.

TCRdb ran MiXCR on the reads and lists one entry per CDR3 protein. Counted here are some 940,000 distinct CDR3 sequences, less than 35% occurring once; the ten biggest clones make up more than 12%. The CDR3 is 14 residues long. The germline V gene has CDR1 SGHDN and CDR2 FVKESK. Trimming took off 6 bases at V and 5 bases at J, with 14 bases between the two ends. The receptor's source is a human donor in good health (CMV status not recorded). Some clones in this sample may be carry-over from other donors' samples. The sample was cultured CD8+ T cells from PBMCs, taken from culture after CMV antigen stimulation. The chain couples TRBV14 to TRBJ2-1; TRBD2 is a possible D gene (5 bases). The CDR3, as DNA: TGTGCCAGCAGATCCGGAGGCCGGGACAATGAGCAGTTCTTC. It codes for CASRSGGRDNEQFF.